Included here is one TCR beta chain sequence, with context. The V gene's germline CDR1 is LNHDA and CDR2 SQIVND (reference sequence). Trimming took off 8 bases at V and 5 bases at J, with 19 bases between the two ends. The CDR3 is 15 residues long. Methods used by the authors: Amplification with reference gene primers provided the estimates of nucleated cell counts. Clones were read by immunoSEQ multiplex PCR, and TCRdb kept only the in-frame ones, dropping some. The V and J calls and clone size come from that table; D and trimming were worked out from the DNA. In the table there are tens of thousands of clones, 80% to 90% of which are singletons. These data belong to a study of blood T cell repertoires in COVID-19. Turning to the study itself: From the United States, Italy and Spain came samples of acute and convalescent COVID-19. Sources were T cells, B-cell-depleted T cells, or PBMCs; the material itself was cDNA or gDNA.

The specimen was peripheral blood. This chain uses TRBV19 with TRBJ2-1; weak D call: TRBD2 (6 bases). The TCR was taken from a woman in her thirties or forties with active or convalescent COVID-19. CDR3 in amino acids: CASARGRDHNNEQFF. The CDR3 nucleotides read TGTGCCAGTGCCCGAGGGCGGGACCATAACAATGAGCAGTTCTTC.